The clone carrying this T cell receptor beta chain appeared a few times. Antigen: not known. The PCR had 60 Vbeta and 13 Jbeta primers. Here immunoSEQ multiplex PCR was the method, and the copy in TCRdb shows in-frame clones only, minus some. Of approximately 110,000 clones in the sample, more than 75% were seen once. The V gene lost 5 bases and the J gene lost 4 bases, with 14 bases spanning the gap. This CDR3 is 14 amino acids long. The germline V gene encodes CDR1 LNHNV and CDR2 YYDKDF (reference sequence). The entry originates in a study of cytomegalovirus exposure and HLA in healthy donors. General observations from the study: Clonal expansion, a later analysis showed, was greater in HLA-associated TCR beta chains than in equally common others.

The chain combines TRBV15 with TRBJ1-1, with D uncertain. Sequenced input: PBMCs. The receptor was derived from a woman aged 55-69 years in good health and CMV-seropositive. The CDR3 sequence is CATSLGGMVTEAFF. The CDR3, as DNA: TGTGCCACCAGCTTAGGCGGAATGGTCACTGAAGCTTTCTTT.